The 21 T cell receptor beta chains below come from one sample, sequenced in a study of cytomegalovirus exposure and HLA in healthy donors. Primers for the PCR totalled 60 Vbeta and 13 Jbeta. The table came from immunoSEQ multiplex PCR; TCRdb's copy has only in-frame clones and leaves some out. The sample includes about 120,000 clones, approximately 72% of them seen just once. Sequencing was done on a sample of PBMCs. These receptors all come from a man between 60 and 70 years old in good health and CMV-seropositive.

The rearrangement uses TRBV7-8 and TRBJ1-1; perhaps TRBD1 as D (5 bases). The CDR3 sequence is 17 residues long. The germline gives CDR1 SGHVS, CDR2 FQNEAQ. V was trimmed by 3 bases and J by 1 base, leaving 18 bases between them. The DNA of the CDR3 is TGTGCCAGCAGCTTCCAGCAGGGTTATTGGGCGAACACTGAAGCTTTCTTT. It specifies CASSFQQGYWANTEAFF.

This chain links TRBV7-9 with TRBJ2-2, with D unclear. The CDR3 contains 16 residues. Between the trimmed V and J ends, which lost 5 bases and 0 bases, there was a span of 13 bases. Per germline, CDR1 SEHNR and CDR2 FQNEAQ (reference sequence). CDR3 residues: CASSPLALANTGELFF. As DNA, the CDR3 is TGTGCCAGCAGCCCCCTTGCGTTAGCGAACACCGGGGAGCTGTTTTTT.

The genes are TRBV10-3 and TRBJ1-2; the match to TRBD1 covers 8 bases. The germline V gene has CDR1 ENHRY and CDR2 SYGVKD. The CDR3 loop spans 14 amino acids. The V and J ends lost 10 bases and 4 bases, in that order; junction bases with no gene match: 11. The CDR3 DNA is TGTGCCAGCAGCTCAGGGGGCGCCGGCTATGGCTACACCTTC. The encoded protein is CASSSGGAGYGYTF.

The chain recombines TRBV11-2 with TRBJ2-7; D gene uncertain. Germline V CDR1 and CDR2: SGHAT, FQNNGV. The V end lost 5 bases, the J end lost 3 bases, and 8 bases lay between the germline ends. The length of the CDR3 is 12 residues. CDR3 protein: CASSMNGYEQYF. The CDR3 DNA sequence: TGTGCCAGCAGCATGAACGGCTACGAGCAGTACTTC.

V usage is TRBV18 and J usage is TRBJ1-3; possibly TRBD1 for D (6 bases). The CDR3 is 16 amino acids. Per germline, CDR1 KGHSH and CDR2 LQKENI. Trimming left V 3 bases short and J 1 base short, with 13 bases between. The CDR3 is CASSPQGSGSGNTIYF. The CDR3 nucleotides read TGTGCCAGCTCACCCCAGGGGAGTGGTTCTGGAAACACCATATATTTT.

The chain links TRBV25-1 to TRBJ1-6; D uncertain. Germline V gene data show CDR1 as MGHDK and CDR2 as SYGVNS. The CDR3 has 17 amino acids. Trimming pared 1 base from V and 0 bases from J, leaving 10 bases between. The CDR3 loop is CASSEWGGLSYNSPLHF. Written as DNA, the CDR3 is TGTGCCAGCAGTGAATGGGGAGGGCTCTCCTATAATTCACCCCTCCACTTT.

J is TRBJ2-2 and V is TRBV7-2; D might be TRBD1 (6 bases). The germline CDR1 and CDR2 sequences are SGHTA and FQGNSA. The CDR3 is 15 residues long. Trimming stripped 7 bases from V and 0 bases from J, with 12 bases between. CDR3 nucleotides: TGTGCCAGCACCCGAACAGGGACGAACACCGGGGAGCTGTTTTTT. Protein sequence: CASTRTGTNTGELFF.

This chain uses TRBV28 with TRBJ2-7, with 12 bases aligning to TRBD1. CDR3 length: 16 amino acids. V lost 6 bases to trimming and J lost 4 bases; unmatched junction nucleotides: 10. Germline-derived CDR1 and CDR2 are MDHEN and SYDVKM. The CDR3 sequence: CASSTPGDRGPYEQYF. The DNA for the CDR3 is TGTGCCAGCAGCACCCCCGGGGACAGGGGGCCTTACGAGCAGTACTTC.

The V and J genes are TRBV27 and TRBJ2-7, with 10 positions matching TRBD2. CDR3 length: 16 residues. With V trimmed by 4 bases and J by 2 bases, 8 bases remained unmatched. CDR1 MNHEY and CDR2 SMNVEV come from the germline V gene (reference sequence). The CDR3 DNA reads TGTGCCAGCAGTTCAGCTTCCACTAGCGGGACCTACGAGCAGTACTTC. Translating it yields CASSSASTSGTYEQYF.

This chain connects TRBV7-2 to TRBJ1-2; TRBD1 matches 8 bases. CDR1 is SGHTA and CDR2 is FQGNSA in the germline V gene. After removal of 4 bases from V and 7 bases from J, the junction contained 14 bases not matched to a gene. CDR3 length: 16 residues. The CDR3 region has the DNA TGTGCCAGCAGCTCCGGGACAGGTCTTACCTTCGGTGGCTACACCTTC. Its translation: CASSSGTGLTFGGYTF.

On this clone itself: The same CDR3 can be traced to other DNA sequences in this sample. The gene calls are TRBV18 and TRBJ2-7, with D maybe TRBD2 (5 bases). V was cut by 2 bases and J by 7 bases, with 6 bases left in between. CDR1 and CDR2 (germline): KGHSH, LQKENI. This CDR3 is 11 amino acids long. The DNA of the CDR3 is TGTGCCAGCTCACCAACGGGAGAGCAGTACTTC. Amino acids: CASSPTGEQYF.

The chain recombines TRBV4-2 with TRBJ1-1; weak D call: TRBD1 (5 bases). Deletions cut 7 bases from V and 4 bases from J, with 13 bases between. Germline assignment: CDR1 LGHNA and CDR2 YNFKEQ. This CDR3 is 13 amino acids long. The CDR3 region has the DNA TGTGCCAGCACCGGGAGAGGGACCACTGAAGCTTTCTTT. Encoded protein: CASTGRGTTEAFF.

The V and J genes are TRBV14 and TRBJ2-7; a weak D match, TRBD2 (5 bases). V lost 4 bases and J 5 bases, leaving 12 bases between the germline ends. CDR1 and CDR2 from the germline V gene are SGHDN and FVKESK. This CDR3 comprises 13 residues. The CDR3 DNA follows: TGTGCCAGCAGCCCTCCCGAGGGAAACGAGCAGTACTTC. As protein: CASSPPEGNEQYF.

The rearrangement joins TRBV28 to TRBJ1-1; D is perhaps TRBD1 (5 bases). Germline V gene data show CDR1 as MDHEN and CDR2 as SYDVKM. This CDR3 is built from 14 residues. V lost 6 bases to trimming and J lost 5 bases, with 16 bases between them. For the CDR3, the DNA is TGTGCCAGCAGGAGAAGGGGCGCATGGACTGAAGCTTTCTTT. It yields the protein CASRRRGAWTEAFF.

The chain links TRBV9 to TRBJ2-1; D possibly corresponds to TRBD2 (7 bases). Germline V gene lookup returns CDR1 SGDLS and CDR2 YYNGEE. Deletions cut 4 bases from V and 4 bases from J, with 15 bases between. This CDR3 is built from 15 residues. This CDR3 reads CASSPRSGTYNEQFF. CDR3 sequence (DNA): TGTGCCAGCAGCCCAAGGAGCGGGACATACAATGAGCAGTTCTTC.

This clone came up once. The chain combines TRBV6-1 with TRBJ1-1; 11 bases agree with TRBD1. This CDR3 is 14 amino acids long. J lost 10 bases, V lost 8 bases, and 12 bases had no gene match. The V gene's germline CDR1 is MNHNS and CDR2 SASEGT. CDR3 bases: TGTGCCAGCTCCGGGACAGGGGGTTTTCTTGGAGCTTTCTTT. It translates to CASSGTGGFLGAFF.

The chain uses TRBV9 and TRBJ1-1; TRBD1 aligns across 7 bases. V was pared by 4 bases and J by 0 bases, with 3 bases of the junction left unmatched. The length of the CDR3 is 14 residues. Germline CDR1 and CDR2: SGDLS and YYNGEE. CDR3 DNA sequence: TGTGCCAGCAGCCGACAGGGAATGAACACTGAAGCTTTCTTT. Its translation is CASSRQGMNTEAFF.

V gene TRBV5-8 combines with J gene TRBJ1-4; D possibly corresponds to TRBD1 (5 bases). The CDR3 sequence is 14 residues long. Germline-derived CDR1 and CDR2 are SGHTS and YDEGEE. V was trimmed by 3 bases and J by 8 bases, leaving 14 bases between them. CDR3 sequence (DNA): TGTGCCAGCAGCTGGTCCGGGGCGGGAGAAAAACTGTTTTTT. Translated: CASSWSGAGEKLFF.

The chain has TRBV15 and TRBJ2-3; 9 bases are a match to TRBD1. CDR1 and CDR2 (germline): LNHNV, YYDKDF (reference sequence). This CDR3 spans 18 amino acids. The V segment lost 6 bases and the J segment 3 bases; nucleotides outside the gene matches: 16. The CDR3 sequence is CATSPFGRGQGKTDTQYF. CDR3 DNA: TGTGCCACCAGTCCCTTCGGCCGAGGACAGGGGAAGACAGATACGCAGTATTTT. Based on the CDR3 plus reference TRBV15 and TRBJ2-3, the full variable domain is DAMVIQNPRYQVTQFGKPVTLSCSQTLNHNVMYWYQQKSSQAPKLLFHYYDKDFNNEADTPDNFQSRRPNTSFCFLDIRSPGLGDTAMYLCATSPFGRGQGKTDTQYFGPGTRLTVL.

V gene TRBV29-1 combines with J gene TRBJ1-2; 12 bases match TRBD1. CDR1 SQVTM and CDR2 ANQGSEA come from the germline V gene. The CDR3 totals 15 residues. J gave up 4 bases and V 7 bases, and 10 bases lay outside the gene matches. Here the CDR3 DNA reads TGCAGCGCCGATCCGGGGACAGGGGGCTCCTATGGCTACACCTTC. It encodes CSADPGTGGSYGYTF.

The chain recombines TRBV29-1 with TRBJ1-1; D ambiguous. In germline, CDR1 is SQVTM, CDR2 ANQGSEA. Trimming took off 4 bases at V and 7 bases at J, with 16 bases between the two ends. This CDR3 comprises 13 residues. The CDR3 is CSVGSRLAIEAFF. The DNA of the CDR3 is TGCAGCGTTGGGTCCAGATTGGCAATTGAAGCTTTCTTT.